Listed below are T cell receptor beta chains from one sample, sequenced in a study of TIL therapy for anti-PD-1-resistant metastatic lung cancer. Only in-frame clones appear in the TCRdb table, and some are missing; sequencing was by immunoSEQ multiplex PCR. The sample has 35,000 to 55,000 clones, around 79% seen once; the top ten hold around 15%. The sample was blood, taken at baseline. The receptors stem from a man between 65 and 80 years old with non-small cell lung cancer. Both conserved end residues are part of each CDR3. Fields, in order: V gene, D gene, clone size, J gene, CDR3 protein, CDR3 DNA. D genes are given only for firm matches. Only part of the rows carry a size: once, few, many, or a class if the clone is expanded.

v_call: TRBV11-2
d_call: -
clone_size: -
j_call: TRBJ2-7
cdr3_aa: CASSRPGGGGYEQYF
cdr3_nt: TGTGCCAGCAGCCGCCCCGGGGGCGGGGGCTACGAGCAGTACTTC

v_call: TRBV6-1
d_call: -
clone_size: -
j_call: TRBJ2-5
cdr3_aa: CASSDSDQMGTQYF
cdr3_nt: TGTGCCAGCAGTGACTCTGACCAAATGGGGACCCAGTACTTC

v_call: TRBV10-1
d_call: -
clone_size: -
j_call: TRBJ1-2
cdr3_aa: CASSDHNYGYTF
cdr3_nt: TGCGCCAGCAGTGACCACAACTATGGCTACACCTTC

v_call: TRBV9
d_call: TRBD1
clone_size: -
j_call: TRBJ2-7
cdr3_aa: CASSVAGGGYEQYF
cdr3_nt: TGTGCCAGCAGCGTGGCAGGGGGCGGGTACGAGCAGTACTTC

v_call: TRBV9
d_call: TRBD1
clone_size: -
j_call: TRBJ1-3
cdr3_aa: CASSGQGSSSGNTIYF
cdr3_nt: TGTGCCAGCAGCGGACAGGGGAGCAGCTCTGGAAACACCATATATTTT

v_call: TRBV6-5
d_call: -
clone_size: -
j_call: TRBJ2-7
cdr3_aa: CASSYGGSSSDEQYF
cdr3_nt: TGTGCCAGCAGTTACGGGGGGAGTTCTTCTGACGAGCAGTACTTC

v_call: TRBV9
d_call: TRBD2
clone_size: -
j_call: TRBJ2-1
cdr3_aa: CASSAEELAGVRGSYNEQFF
cdr3_nt: TGTGCCAGCAGCGCCGAGGAACTAGCGGGAGTTCGGGGCTCCTACAATGAGCAGTTCTTC

v_call: TRBV27
d_call: TRBD1
clone_size: -
j_call: TRBJ2-2
cdr3_aa: CASSRQGSTGELFF
cdr3_nt: TGTGCCAGCAGCCGACAGGGTAGCACCGGGGAGCTGTTTTTT

v_call: TRBV25-1
d_call: TRBD2
clone_size: few
j_call: TRBJ2-1
cdr3_aa: CASSARTSGFNEQFF
cdr3_nt: TGTGCCAGCAGTGCCCGGACTAGCGGATTCAATGAGCAGTTCTTC

v_call: TRBV5-1
d_call: -
clone_size: -
j_call: TRBJ1-4
cdr3_aa: CASSLAGSTNEKLFF
cdr3_nt: TGCGCCAGCAGCTTGGCCGGGTCGACTAATGAAAAACTGTTTTTT

v_call: TRBV27
d_call: TRBD1
clone_size: -
j_call: TRBJ2-7
cdr3_aa: CASSPAGTDGSYEQYF
cdr3_nt: TGTGCCAGCAGTCCCGCCGGGACAGACGGCTCCTACGAGCAGTACTTC

v_call: TRBV7-8
d_call: TRBD2
clone_size: -
j_call: TRBJ2-7
cdr3_aa: CASSQDAGGDYEQYF
cdr3_nt: TGCGCCAGCAGCCAAGATGCGGGAGGCGACTACGAGCAGTACTTC

v_call: TRBV6-6
d_call: TRBD2
clone_size: once
j_call: TRBJ2-2
cdr3_aa: CASRGLAGNTGELFF
cdr3_nt: TGTGCCAGCAGGGGACTAGCGGGAAACACCGGGGAGCTGTTTTTT

v_call: TRBV19
d_call: TRBD1
clone_size: -
j_call: TRBJ2-1
cdr3_aa: CASSIRGQGAAEQFF
cdr3_nt: TGTGCCAGTAGTATAAGGGGACAGGGGGCTGCTGAGCAGTTCTTC

v_call: TRBV7-3
d_call: TRBD2
clone_size: few
j_call: TRBJ2-5
cdr3_aa: CASSLVGSGRARETQYF
cdr3_nt: TGTGCCAGCAGCTTAGTGGGTAGCGGGAGGGCAAGAGAGACCCAGTACTTC

v_call: TRBV9
d_call: TRBD1
clone_size: -
j_call: TRBJ2-3
cdr3_aa: CASSEGQGGTDTQYF
cdr3_nt: TGTGCCAGCAGCGAGGGACAGGGAGGCACAGATACGCAGTATTTT

v_call: TRBV19
d_call: TRBD1
clone_size: -
j_call: TRBJ1-4
cdr3_aa: CATRDRGNEKLFF
cdr3_nt: TGTGCCACTCGGGACAGGGGAAATGAAAAACTGTTTTTT

v_call: TRBV18
d_call: TRBD1
clone_size: few
j_call: TRBJ2-7
cdr3_aa: CASSTGQGSHEQYF
cdr3_nt: TGTGCCAGCTCAACGGGACAGGGGAGCCACGAGCAGTACTTC

v_call: TRBV9
d_call: TRBD1
clone_size: once
j_call: TRBJ2-7
cdr3_aa: CASSAGTGTYEQYF
cdr3_nt: TGTGCCAGCAGCGCCGGGACAGGGACCTACGAGCAGTACTTC

v_call: TRBV9
d_call: -
clone_size: -
j_call: TRBJ2-7
cdr3_aa: CASSVGPEPYEQYF
cdr3_nt: TGTGCCAGCAGCGTAGGGCCCGAACCCTACGAGCAGTACTTC

v_call: TRBV7-2
d_call: -
clone_size: -
j_call: TRBJ2-5
cdr3_aa: CASSPNRVDQETQYF
cdr3_nt: TGTGCCAGCAGCCCGAACAGGGTGGACCAAGAGACCCAGTACTTC

v_call: TRBV6-5
d_call: -
clone_size: -
j_call: TRBJ2-7
cdr3_aa: CASNLVQQYF
cdr3_nt: TGTGCCAGCAACCTGGTACAGCAGTACTTC

v_call: TRBV9
d_call: -
clone_size: -
j_call: TRBJ1-2
cdr3_aa: CASSTRDGQYGYTF
cdr3_nt: TGTGCCAGCAGCACTCGGGACGGTCAATATGGCTACACCTTC

v_call: TRBV18
d_call: TRBD1
clone_size: -
j_call: TRBJ2-7
cdr3_aa: CASSLYRDRGYEQYF
cdr3_nt: TGTGCCAGCTCACTATACCGGGACAGGGGGTACGAGCAGTACTTC

v_call: TRBV19
d_call: -
clone_size: -
j_call: TRBJ2-3
cdr3_aa: CASSPGYNTDTQYF
cdr3_nt: TGTGCCAGTAGTCCGGGATACAACACAGATACGCAGTATTTT

v_call: TRBV28
d_call: -
clone_size: -
j_call: TRBJ1-3
cdr3_aa: CASSVIRGSGNTIYF
cdr3_nt: TGTGCCAGCAGTGTGATCAGGGGTTCTGGAAACACCATATATTTT

v_call: TRBV5-1
d_call: -
clone_size: -
j_call: TRBJ2-6
cdr3_aa: CASSYGLSGANVLTF
cdr3_nt: TGCGCCAGCAGCTACGGGCTCTCTGGGGCCAACGTCCTGACTTTC

v_call: TRBV19
d_call: TRBD1
clone_size: -
j_call: TRBJ1-1
cdr3_aa: CASTSAGGAGRNTEAFF
cdr3_nt: TGTGCCAGTACCTCCGCAGGGGGGGCAGGAAGGAACACTGAAGCTTTCTTT

v_call: TRBV27
d_call: -
clone_size: few
j_call: TRBJ1-2
cdr3_aa: CASSLELGYGYTF
cdr3_nt: TGTGCCAGCAGTTTAGAATTGGGCTATGGCTACACCTTC

v_call: TRBV7-2
d_call: -
clone_size: -
j_call: TRBJ1-1
cdr3_aa: CASSLDSTEAFF
cdr3_nt: TGTGCCAGCAGCTTAGACTCCACTGAAGCTTTCTTT

v_call: TRBV6-5
d_call: TRBD1
clone_size: -
j_call: TRBJ2-2
cdr3_aa: CASSYGQGAGTGELFF
cdr3_nt: TGTGCCAGCAGTTACGGGCAGGGGGCCGGCACCGGGGAGCTGTTTTTT

v_call: TRBV11-2
d_call: -
clone_size: once
j_call: TRBJ2-5
cdr3_aa: CASSSGVKETQYF
cdr3_nt: TGTGCCAGCAGCTCGGGGGTTAAAGAGACCCAGTACTTC

v_call: TRBV29-1
d_call: -
clone_size: -
j_call: TRBJ1-1
cdr3_aa: CSVEQGGVNTEAFF
cdr3_nt: TGCAGCGTTGAACAGGGTGGAGTGAACACTGAAGCTTTCTTT

v_call: TRBV29-1
d_call: -
clone_size: -
j_call: TRBJ2-3
cdr3_aa: CSVFRDTDTQYF
cdr3_nt: TGCAGCGTTTTCCGGGACACAGATACGCAGTATTTT

v_call: TRBV9
d_call: -
clone_size: -
j_call: TRBJ2-3
cdr3_aa: CASSLTQSDTQYF
cdr3_nt: TGTGCCAGCAGCCTAACGCAGTCAGATACGCAGTATTTT

v_call: TRBV5-1
d_call: TRBD2
clone_size: -
j_call: TRBJ2-5
cdr3_aa: CASSLIAGGWETQYF
cdr3_nt: TGCGCCAGCAGCTTGATAGCGGGAGGGTGGGAGACCCAGTACTTC

v_call: TRBV19
d_call: TRBD1
clone_size: -
j_call: TRBJ2-7
cdr3_aa: CASRGDRAYEQYF
cdr3_nt: TGTGCCAGTAGGGGGGACAGGGCCTACGAGCAGTACTTC

v_call: TRBV27
d_call: -
clone_size: few
j_call: TRBJ2-7
cdr3_aa: CASRSYSGLQYEQYF
cdr3_nt: TGTGCCAGCAGATCTTACTCGGGACTCCAATACGAGCAGTACTTC